Listed here is a single T cell receptor beta chain. This CDR3 is 16 amino acids long. Germline V lookup: CDR1 KGHDR, CDR2 SFDVKD. TCRdb reprocessed the 5' RACE reads and stores each CDR3 protein as one record, lacking DNA. The sample data list about 160,000 distinct CDR3 sequences. The record originates from a study of T cells expressing NK-cell markers. Sequencing was done on a sample of blood T cells: a sorted CD56 or NKG2C T cell subset, CD4+ or CD8+ T cells, or bulk PBMC T cells (not recorded which). The source of this sequence is a woman between 18 and 69 years old in good health. The chain couples TRBV24-1 to TRBJ2-3; TCRdb names TRBD2, which stays unverified in the absence of DNA. The CDR3 region is CATSDFSEGYTDTQYF.